A selection of T cell receptor beta chains follows, all from one sample in a study of T cell responses to AZD1222 COVID-19 vaccine. Sequencing was performed with immunoSEQ multiplex PCR; in TCRdb, only in-frame clones are kept and a portion is missing. This table holds some 98,000 clones, about four fifths found once. Material: peripheral blood, obtained 28 days after the second AZD1222 dose. These receptor sequences come from an adult who received the AZD1222 COVID-19 vaccine. Each CDR3 is given with its conserved first and last residue. Each record gives: D gene, J gene, clone size, V gene, CDR3 DNA, CDR3 protein. The D gene is left open where the match is weak. The size of a clone is reported for some rows only, either as once, few or many, or as a class for expanded clones.

D: .
J: TRBJ2-3
size: .
V: TRBV6-5
DNA: TGTGCCAGCAGTTCAGACCATGTAACAGATACGCAGTATTTT
CDR3: CASSSDHVTDTQYF

D: .
J: TRBJ1-1
size: .
V: TRBV3-1/TRBV3-2
DNA: TGTGCCAGCAGCCAAGGGATCGGGAACACTGAAGCTTTCTTT
CDR3: CASSQGIGNTEAFF

D: TRBD1
J: TRBJ2-5
size: .
V: TRBV19
DNA: TGTGCCAGTAGTACAGACAGGGTTGGAGAGACCCAGTACTTC
CDR3: CASSTDRVGETQYF

D: .
J: TRBJ1-1
size: .
V: TRBV3-1/TRBV3-2
DNA: TGTGCCAGCAGCCAAGAGGGATACACTGAAGCTTTCTTT
CDR3: CASSQEGYTEAFF

D: .
J: TRBJ1-4
size: .
V: TRBV5-1
DNA: TGCGCCAGCAGGACTCTTGCAACTAATGAAAAACTGTTTTTT
CDR3: CASRTLATNEKLFF

D: .
J: TRBJ1-4
size: .
V: TRBV9
DNA: TGTGCCAGCAGCGTAGCGGGGGGCAATGAAAAACTGTTTTTT
CDR3: CASSVAGGNEKLFF

D: .
J: TRBJ1-2
size: once
V: TRBV7-2
DNA: TGTGCCAGCAGCTTTGACGGAACCTATGGCTACACCTTC
CDR3: CASSFDGTYGYTF

D: TRBD1
J: TRBJ1-2
size: .
V: TRBV6-4
DNA: TGTGCCAGCTTGGCCCTCGAGGGGGCGGGTGGCTACACCTTC
CDR3: CASLALEGAGGYTF

D: .
J: TRBJ2-7
size: .
V: TRBV6-1
DNA: TGTGCCAGCAGTGAAGGCGGCGTGTCCTACGAGCAGTACTTC
CDR3: CASSEGGVSYEQYF

D: .
J: TRBJ2-1
size: .
V: TRBV19
DNA: TGTGCCAGTACGGGCGGATCCTACAATGAGCAGTTCTTC
CDR3: CASTGGSYNEQFF

D: TRBD2
J: TRBJ2-7
size: .
V: TRBV6-5
DNA: TGTGCCAGCAGCTACAGAGGACTAGCCGAGCAGTACTTC
CDR3: CASSYRGLAEQYF

D: TRBD1
J: TRBJ1-2
size: .
V: TRBV27
DNA: TGTGCCAGCACCCTGCAAGGGACAGGGAACTATGGCTACACCTTC
CDR3: CASTLQGTGNYGYTF

D: TRBD2
J: TRBJ2-7
size: .
V: TRBV5-1
DNA: TGCGCCAGCAGCACGCAGACTAGCGGGGTACCCTACGAGCAGTACTTC
CDR3: CASSTQTSGVPYEQYF

D: .
J: TRBJ1-2
size: .
V: TRBV7-8
DNA: TGTGCCAGCAGCTTAGCGGCCGGGGCCAGTACTCCGGGCTATGGCTACACCTTC
CDR3: CASSLAAGASTPGYGYTF

D: TRBD1
J: TRBJ1-5
size: .
V: TRBV6-1
DNA: TGTGCCAGCAGTGAAGGGGGACAGGGATACCAGCCCCAGCATTTT
CDR3: CASSEGGQGYQPQHF

D: TRBD1
J: TRBJ1-1
size: .
V: TRBV19
DNA: TGTGCCAGTAGTTTAACGACAGGGGTAGGGTCTGAAGCTTTCTTT
CDR3: CASSLTTGVGSEAFF

D: TRBD2
J: TRBJ2-4
size: .
V: TRBV7-2
DNA: TGTGCCAGCAGCTTAGAGTTAGGACTTAGGACTAGCCTACCTCCCATTCAGTACTTC
CDR3: CASSLELGLRTSLPPIQYF

D: .
J: TRBJ1-4
size: .
V: TRBV5-8
DNA: TGTGCCAGCAGCTTTGTCGGGGCCGGGGATGAAAAACTGTTTTTT
CDR3: CASSFVGAGDEKLFF

D: .
J: TRBJ1-2
size: .
V: TRBV12-3/TRBV12-4
DNA: TGTGCCAGCAGTTTAATACAGGAGAAGGGCTACACCTTC
CDR3: CASSLIQEKGYTF

D: TRBD2
J: TRBJ2-2
size: few
V: TRBV7-9
DNA: TGTGCCAGCAGCACGGGGGGTACGAACACCGGGGAGCTGTTTTTT
CDR3: CASSTGGTNTGELFF

D: TRBD1
J: TRBJ2-3
size: .
V: TRBV6-5
DNA: TGTGCCAGCAGTTACCACTTTCAGGGGGTGGCGGATACGCAGTATTTT
CDR3: CASSYHFQGVADTQYF

D: .
J: TRBJ1-6
size: .
V: TRBV10-2
DNA: TGCGCCAGCAGCCTCTGGGCAGCCAATAATTCACCCCTCCACTTT
CDR3: CASSLWAANNSPLHF

D: .
J: TRBJ1-2
size: .
V: TRBV12-3/TRBV12-4
DNA: TGTGCCAGCAGTTTATCACGGGTTTCGGACACCTTC
CDR3: CASSLSRVSDTF

D: .
J: TRBJ1-1
size: .
V: TRBV6-4
DNA: TGTGCCAGCAGTGTGGAAGCGGCGGGAACTGAAGCTTTCTTT
CDR3: CASSVEAAGTEAFF

D: TRBD1
J: TRBJ2-7
size: .
V: TRBV7-2
DNA: TGTGCCAGCGGAAACAGGGGAAACTCCTACGAGCAGTACTTC
CDR3: CASGNRGNSYEQYF

D: .
J: TRBJ1-2
size: few
V: TRBV6-6
DNA: TGTGCCACCGGGGGCAACTATGGCTACACCTTC
CDR3: CATGGNYGYTF

D: .
J: TRBJ1-1
size: .
V: TRBV6-5
DNA: TGTGCCAGCAGTTACAGTGCCAACACTGAAGCTTTCTTT
CDR3: CASSYSANTEAFF

D: .
J: TRBJ1-1
size: few
V: TRBV5-1
DNA: TGCGCCAGCAGCCGGACCAGGGGCGGGAACACTGAAGCTTTCTTT
CDR3: CASSRTRGGNTEAFF

D: .
J: TRBJ1-1
size: .
V: TRBV5-1
DNA: TGCGCCAGCAGCACGGGTCAGGGACGATCCACTGAAGCTTTCTTT
CDR3: CASSTGQGRSTEAFF

D: .
J: TRBJ2-7
size: .
V: TRBV5-1
DNA: TGCGCCAGCAGCTTGGCCGGAGGGGGCGGCTACGAGCAGTACTTC
CDR3: CASSLAGGGGYEQYF

D: .
J: TRBJ2-5
size: .
V: TRBV30
DNA: TGTGCCTGGGAGGGAGGAGAGACCCAGTACTTC
CDR3: CAWEGGETQYF

D: .
J: TRBJ1-5
size: .
V: TRBV27
DNA: TGTGCCAGTCAAAGGGGAGGGACAATTAGCAATCAGCCCCAGCATTTT
CDR3: CASQRGGTISNQPQHF

D: .
J: TRBJ2-7
size: .
V: TRBV18
DNA: TGTGCCACCACCAGGGCAGCGTTGAACTACGAGCAGTACTTC
CDR3: CATTRAALNYEQYF

D: .
J: TRBJ1-6
size: .
V: TRBV4-1
DNA: TGCGCCAGCACCTATTCACCCCTCCACTTT
CDR3: CASTYSPLHF

D: .
J: TRBJ2-7
size: .
V: TRBV6-5
DNA: TGTGCCAGCCGTCCGGGGGCGTCCTACGAGCAGTACTTC
CDR3: CASRPGASYEQYF

D: .
J: TRBJ1-1
size: .
V: TRBV6-5
DNA: TGTGCCAGCAGTTACTCGTCGGCCGGGACGGGAAGGGGAGCTTTCTTT
CDR3: CASSYSSAGTGRGAFF

D: .
J: TRBJ2-2
size: once
V: TRBV9
DNA: TGTGCCAGCAGCGTAGGGCCCCAGGGGAACACCGGGGAGCTGTTTTTT
CDR3: CASSVGPQGNTGELFF

D: .
J: TRBJ1-2
size: .
V: TRBV5-5
DNA: TGTGCCAGCAGCTTGCGAGGGGATGGCTACACCTTC
CDR3: CASSLRGDGYTF

D: .
J: TRBJ1-2
size: .
V: TRBV6-1
DNA: TGTGCCAGCAGTGATATCGGGATCCCCGATGTAGGCTACACCTTC
CDR3: CASSDIGIPDVGYTF

D: .
J: TRBJ1-2
size: few
V: TRBV4-1
DNA: TGCGCCAGCAGCCAAGGGGATGGGGAATACTATGGCTACACCTTC
CDR3: CASSQGDGEYYGYTF

D: .
J: TRBJ2-2
size: .
V: TRBV7-8
DNA: TGTGCCAGCAGCTTACAGGGGCTTAACACCGGGGAGCTGTTTTTT
CDR3: CASSLQGLNTGELFF

D: TRBD1
J: TRBJ1-5
size: .
V: TRBV5-3
DNA: TGTGCCAGAAGCAGAGGGACAGGAGGGATTATAAGCAATCAGCCCCAGCATTTT
CDR3: CARSRGTGGIISNQPQHF

D: .
J: TRBJ2-3
size: .
V: TRBV5-5
DNA: TGTGCCAGCAGCTTGGCGGCTAGCGCAATCACAGATACGCAGTATTTT
CDR3: CASSLAASAITDTQYF

D: TRBD1
J: TRBJ2-1
size: .
V: TRBV7-9
DNA: TGTGCCAGCAGCGGCCTGACAGGGGGCAATGAGCAGTTCTTC
CDR3: CASSGLTGGNEQFF

D: TRBD1
J: TRBJ2-3
size: few
V: TRBV11-2
DNA: TGTGCCACCGAAGGGGGCGCAGATACGCAGTATTTT
CDR3: CATEGGADTQYF

D: .
J: TRBJ1-4
size: .
V: TRBV29-1
DNA: TGCAGCGTTGAAGATGGAGTGGCTGGACTGTTTTTT
CDR3: CSVEDGVAGLFF

D: TRBD1
J: TRBJ2-6
size: .
V: TRBV28
DNA: TGTGCCAGCAGTTTAAGCTCTAGACAGGGGGCTGCTGGGGCCAACGTCCTGACTTTC
CDR3: CASSLSSRQGAAGANVLTF